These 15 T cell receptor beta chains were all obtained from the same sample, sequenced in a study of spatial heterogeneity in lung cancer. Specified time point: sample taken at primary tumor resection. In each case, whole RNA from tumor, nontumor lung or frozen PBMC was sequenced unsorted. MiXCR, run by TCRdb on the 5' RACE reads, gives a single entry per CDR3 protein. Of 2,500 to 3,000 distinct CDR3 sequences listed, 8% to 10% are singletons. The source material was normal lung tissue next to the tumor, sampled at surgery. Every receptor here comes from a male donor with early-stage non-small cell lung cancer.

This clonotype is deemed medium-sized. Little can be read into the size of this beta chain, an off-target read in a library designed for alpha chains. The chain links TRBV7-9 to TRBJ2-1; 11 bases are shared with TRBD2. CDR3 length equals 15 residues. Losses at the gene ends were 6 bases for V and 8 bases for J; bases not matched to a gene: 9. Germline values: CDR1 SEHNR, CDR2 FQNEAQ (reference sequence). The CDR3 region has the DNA TGTGCCAGCAGATCTAGCGGGAGGACCATCGATGAGCAGTTCTTC. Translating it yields CASRSSGRTIDEQFF.

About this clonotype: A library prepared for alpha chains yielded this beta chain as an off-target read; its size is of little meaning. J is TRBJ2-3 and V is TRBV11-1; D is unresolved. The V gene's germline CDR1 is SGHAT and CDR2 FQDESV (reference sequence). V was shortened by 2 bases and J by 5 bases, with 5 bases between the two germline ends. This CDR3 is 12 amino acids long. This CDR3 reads CASSLREDTQYF. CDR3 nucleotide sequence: TGTGCCAGCAGCTTACGAGAAGATACGCAGTATTTT. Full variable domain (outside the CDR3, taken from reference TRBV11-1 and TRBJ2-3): EAEVAQSPRYKITEKSQAVAFWCDPISGHATLYWYRQILGQGPELLVQFQDESVVDDSQLPKDRFSAERLKGVDSTLKIQPAELGDSAMYLCASSLREDTQYFGPGTRLTVL.

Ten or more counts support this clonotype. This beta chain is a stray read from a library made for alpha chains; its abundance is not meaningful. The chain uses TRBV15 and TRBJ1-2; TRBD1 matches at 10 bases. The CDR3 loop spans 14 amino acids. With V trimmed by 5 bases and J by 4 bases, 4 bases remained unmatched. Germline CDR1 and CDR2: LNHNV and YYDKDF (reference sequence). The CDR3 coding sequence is TGTGCCACCAGCCGTGACAGGGGGCTCTATGGCTACACCTTC. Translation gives CATSRDRGLYGYTF.

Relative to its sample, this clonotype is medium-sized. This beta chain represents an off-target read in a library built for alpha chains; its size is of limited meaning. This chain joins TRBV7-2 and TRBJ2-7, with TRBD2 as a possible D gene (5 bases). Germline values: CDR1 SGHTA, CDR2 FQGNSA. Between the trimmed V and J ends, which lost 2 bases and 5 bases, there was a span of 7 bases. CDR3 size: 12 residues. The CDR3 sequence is CASSLSGHEQYF. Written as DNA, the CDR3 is TGTGCCAGCAGCTTAAGCGGCCACGAGCAGTACTTC.

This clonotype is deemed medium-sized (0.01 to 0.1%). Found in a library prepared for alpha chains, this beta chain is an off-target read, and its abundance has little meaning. The CDR3 sequence: CSVEREGRDTQYF. The CDR3 DNA reads as TGCAGCGTTGAGCGGGAGGGTAGAGATACGCAGTATTTT. The chain combines TRBV29-1 with TRBJ2-3; the match to TRBD2 covers 9 bases. The CDR3 is made up of 13 amino acids. V trimming: 3 bases; J trimming: 5 bases; junction bases outside the gene matches: 3. CDR1 SQVTM and CDR2 ANQGSEA come from the germline V gene.

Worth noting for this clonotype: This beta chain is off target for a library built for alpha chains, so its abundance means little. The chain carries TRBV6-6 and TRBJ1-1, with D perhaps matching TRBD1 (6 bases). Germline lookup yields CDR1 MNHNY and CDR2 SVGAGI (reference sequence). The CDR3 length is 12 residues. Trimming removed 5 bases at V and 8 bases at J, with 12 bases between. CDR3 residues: CASSPPQGEAFF. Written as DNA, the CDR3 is TGTGCCAGCAGTCCCCCCCAGGGGGAAGCTTTCTTT.

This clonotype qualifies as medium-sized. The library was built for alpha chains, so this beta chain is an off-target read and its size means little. CDR3 in amino acids: CSATEARQFF. The DNA for the CDR3 is TGCAGTGCTACAGAGGCTCGGCAGTTCTTC. The chain uses TRBV20-1 and TRBJ2-1; D remains ambiguous. V gave up 4 bases and J gave up 12 bases, with 10 bases separating them. There are 10 residues in the CDR3. Germline V gives CDR1 DFQATT, CDR2 SNEGSKA (reference sequence).

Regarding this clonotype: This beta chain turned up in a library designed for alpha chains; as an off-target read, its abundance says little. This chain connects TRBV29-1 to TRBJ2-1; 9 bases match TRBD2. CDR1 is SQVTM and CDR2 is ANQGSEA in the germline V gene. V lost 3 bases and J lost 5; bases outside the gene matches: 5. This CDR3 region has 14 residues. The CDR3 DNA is TGCAGCGTTGACCGACTAGCGGTTAACAATGAGCAGTTCTTC. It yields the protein CSVDRLAVNNEQFF.

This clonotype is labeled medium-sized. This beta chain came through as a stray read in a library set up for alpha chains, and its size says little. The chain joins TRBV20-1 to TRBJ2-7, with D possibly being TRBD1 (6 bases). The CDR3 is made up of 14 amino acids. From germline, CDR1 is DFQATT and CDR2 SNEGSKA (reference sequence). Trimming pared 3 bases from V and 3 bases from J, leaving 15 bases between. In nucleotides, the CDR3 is TGCAGTGCTAGCGACTCAGGGGAGCGCTACGAGCAGTACTTC. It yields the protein CSASDSGERYEQYF.

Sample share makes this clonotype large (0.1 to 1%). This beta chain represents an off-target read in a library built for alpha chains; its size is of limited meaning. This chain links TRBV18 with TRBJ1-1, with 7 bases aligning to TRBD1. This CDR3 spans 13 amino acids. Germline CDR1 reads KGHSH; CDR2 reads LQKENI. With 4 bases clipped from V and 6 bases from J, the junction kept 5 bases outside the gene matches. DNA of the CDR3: TGTGCCAGCTCACAGGACAGGAGCGCTGAAGCTTTCTTT. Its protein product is CASSQDRSAEAFF.

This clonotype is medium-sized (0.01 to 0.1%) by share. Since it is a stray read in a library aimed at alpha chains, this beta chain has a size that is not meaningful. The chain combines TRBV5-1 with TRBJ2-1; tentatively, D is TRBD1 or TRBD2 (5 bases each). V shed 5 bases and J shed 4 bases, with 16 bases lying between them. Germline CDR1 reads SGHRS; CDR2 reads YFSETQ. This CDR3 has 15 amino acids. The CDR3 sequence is CASRMTRDGYNEQFF. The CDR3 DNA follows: TGCGCCAGCAGGATGACCCGGGACGGGTACAATGAGCAGTTCTTC.

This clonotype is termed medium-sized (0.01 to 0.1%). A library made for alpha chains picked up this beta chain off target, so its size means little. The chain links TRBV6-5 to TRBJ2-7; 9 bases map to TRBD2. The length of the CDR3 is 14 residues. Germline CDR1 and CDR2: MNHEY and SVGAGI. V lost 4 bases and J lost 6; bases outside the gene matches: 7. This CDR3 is CASSFQRGALEQYF. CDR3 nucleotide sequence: TGTGCCAGCAGTTTTCAGCGGGGGGCACTCGAGCAGTACTTC.

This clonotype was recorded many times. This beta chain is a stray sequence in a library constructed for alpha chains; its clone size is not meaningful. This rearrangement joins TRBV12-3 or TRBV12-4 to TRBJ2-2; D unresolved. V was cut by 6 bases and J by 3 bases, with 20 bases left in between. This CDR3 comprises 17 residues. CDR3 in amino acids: CASSSTPPSFDTGELFF. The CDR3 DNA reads TGTGCCAGCAGCTCTACCCCCCCTTCATTCGACACCGGGGAGCTGTTTTTT.

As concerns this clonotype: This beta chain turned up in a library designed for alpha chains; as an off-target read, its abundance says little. CDR3: CASIRDPGATGELFF. CDR3 coding DNA: TGTGCCAGCATCCGAGACCCGGGGGCGACCGGGGAGCTGTTTTTT. The chain couples TRBV5-5 to TRBJ2-2; D may be TRBD1 or TRBD2 (6 bases each). This CDR3 comprises 15 residues. CDR1 SGHKS and CDR2 YYEKEE come from the germline V gene (reference sequence). Trimming removed 6 bases from V and 5 bases from J, with 17 bases in between. The entire variable domain, with the rest obtained from reference TRBV5-5 and TRBJ2-2, is as follows: DAGVTQSPTHLIKTRGQQVTLRCSPISGHKSVSWYQQVLGQGPQFIFQYYEKEERGRGNFPDRFSARQFPNYSSELNVNALLLGDSALYLCASIRDPGATGELFFGEGSRLTVL.

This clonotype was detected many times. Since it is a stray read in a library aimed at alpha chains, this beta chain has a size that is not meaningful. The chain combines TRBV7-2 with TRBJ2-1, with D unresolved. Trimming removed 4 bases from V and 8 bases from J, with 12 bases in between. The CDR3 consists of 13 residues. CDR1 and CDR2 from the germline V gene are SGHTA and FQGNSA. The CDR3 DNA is TGTGCCAGCAGCTCCCAAACCTGGGATGAGCAGTTCTTC. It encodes CASSSQTWDEQFF.